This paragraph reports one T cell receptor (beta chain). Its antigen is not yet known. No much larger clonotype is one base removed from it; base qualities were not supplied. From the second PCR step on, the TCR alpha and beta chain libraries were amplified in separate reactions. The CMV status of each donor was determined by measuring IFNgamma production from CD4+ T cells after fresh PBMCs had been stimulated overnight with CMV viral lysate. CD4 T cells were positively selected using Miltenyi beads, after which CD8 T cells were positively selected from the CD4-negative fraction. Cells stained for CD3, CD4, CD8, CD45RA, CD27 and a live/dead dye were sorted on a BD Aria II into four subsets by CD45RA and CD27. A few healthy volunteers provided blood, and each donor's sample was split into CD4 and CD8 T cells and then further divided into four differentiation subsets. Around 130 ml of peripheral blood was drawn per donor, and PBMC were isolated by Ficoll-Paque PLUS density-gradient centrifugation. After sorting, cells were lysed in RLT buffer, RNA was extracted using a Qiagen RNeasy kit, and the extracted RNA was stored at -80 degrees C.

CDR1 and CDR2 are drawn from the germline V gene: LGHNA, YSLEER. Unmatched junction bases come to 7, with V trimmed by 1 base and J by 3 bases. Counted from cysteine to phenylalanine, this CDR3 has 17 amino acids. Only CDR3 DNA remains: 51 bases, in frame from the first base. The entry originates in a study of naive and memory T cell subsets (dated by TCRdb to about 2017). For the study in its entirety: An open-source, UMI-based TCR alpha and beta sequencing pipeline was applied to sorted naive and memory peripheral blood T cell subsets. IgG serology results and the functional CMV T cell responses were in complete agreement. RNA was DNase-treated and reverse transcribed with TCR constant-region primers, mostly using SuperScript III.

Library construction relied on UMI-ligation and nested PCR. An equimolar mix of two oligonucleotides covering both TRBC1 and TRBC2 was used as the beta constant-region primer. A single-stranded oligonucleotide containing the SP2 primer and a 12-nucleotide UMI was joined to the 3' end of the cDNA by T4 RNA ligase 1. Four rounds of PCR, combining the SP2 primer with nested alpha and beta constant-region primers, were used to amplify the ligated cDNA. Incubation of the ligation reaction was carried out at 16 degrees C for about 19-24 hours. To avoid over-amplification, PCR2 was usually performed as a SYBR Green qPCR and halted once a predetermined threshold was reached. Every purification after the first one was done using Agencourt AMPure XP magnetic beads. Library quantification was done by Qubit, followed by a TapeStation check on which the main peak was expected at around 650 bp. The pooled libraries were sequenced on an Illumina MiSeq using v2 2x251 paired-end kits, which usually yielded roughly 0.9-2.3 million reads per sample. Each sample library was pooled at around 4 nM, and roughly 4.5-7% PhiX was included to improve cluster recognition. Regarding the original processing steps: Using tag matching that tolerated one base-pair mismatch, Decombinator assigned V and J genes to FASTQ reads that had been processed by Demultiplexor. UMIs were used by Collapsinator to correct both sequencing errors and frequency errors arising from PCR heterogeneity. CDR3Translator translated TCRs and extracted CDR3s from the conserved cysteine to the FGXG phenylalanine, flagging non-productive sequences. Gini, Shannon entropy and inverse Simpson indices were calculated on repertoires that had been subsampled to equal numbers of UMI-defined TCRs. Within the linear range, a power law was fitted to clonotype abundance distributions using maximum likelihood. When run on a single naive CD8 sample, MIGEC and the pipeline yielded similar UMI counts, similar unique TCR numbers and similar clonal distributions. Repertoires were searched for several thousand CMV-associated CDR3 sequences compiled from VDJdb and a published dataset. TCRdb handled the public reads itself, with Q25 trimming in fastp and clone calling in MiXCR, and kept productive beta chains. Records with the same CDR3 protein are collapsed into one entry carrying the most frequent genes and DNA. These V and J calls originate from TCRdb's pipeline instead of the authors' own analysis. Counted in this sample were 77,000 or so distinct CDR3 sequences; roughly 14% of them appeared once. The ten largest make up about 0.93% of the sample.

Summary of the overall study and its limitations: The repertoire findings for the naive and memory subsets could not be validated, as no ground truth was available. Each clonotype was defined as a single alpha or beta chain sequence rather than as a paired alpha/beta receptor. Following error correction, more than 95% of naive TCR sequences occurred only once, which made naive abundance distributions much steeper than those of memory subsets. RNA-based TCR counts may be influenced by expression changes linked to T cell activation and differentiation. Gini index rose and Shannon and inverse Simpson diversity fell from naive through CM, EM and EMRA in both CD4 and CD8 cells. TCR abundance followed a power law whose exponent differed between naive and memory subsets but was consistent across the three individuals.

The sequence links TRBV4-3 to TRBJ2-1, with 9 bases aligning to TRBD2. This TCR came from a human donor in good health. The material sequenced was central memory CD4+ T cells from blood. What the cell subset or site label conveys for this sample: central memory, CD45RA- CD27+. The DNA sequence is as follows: TGCGCCAGCAGCCAAGTATTCTCTAGCGGGATCTACAATGAGCAGTTCTTC. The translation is CASSQVFSSGIYNEQFF.